This T cell receptor beta chain was identified during a study of blood T cells in healthy people across ages. Looking at the study overall: Template switching captured about one barcoded beta molecule per two T cells. Study observations and caveats: Estimates of total diversity, which came from one million sequenced T cells, were considered to be underestimates. As naive T cell percentage varied, TCR beta diversity correlated strongly with it.

Samples each had at least 6 micrograms of total RNA extracted. A second PCR of about 6 to 12 cycles used a sample-barcoded 5' primer and a J-beta primer mix. TCRdb used MiXCR to reprocess the 5' RACE reads, holding one entry per CDR3 protein. The sample consists of about a million distinct CDR3 sequences, just over 50% of them appearing once. Germline assignment: CDR1 MGHDK and CDR2 SYGVNS. V was pared by 3 bases and J by 8 bases, with 11 bases between. This CDR3 is 13 amino acids long. A remark on this clonotype: Its antigen is as yet unknown.

The genes are TRBV25-1 and TRBJ2-1, with D possibly TRBD1 on 6 matching bases. This clonotype originated in a woman aged 55-75 years in good health. The sample consisted of blood. CDR3 region: CASSDYRDDEQFF. In DNA form, the CDR3 reads TGTGCCAGCAGTGACTACAGGGATGATGAGCAGTTCTTC.